These 3 T cell receptor beta chains were sequenced from one sample in a study of blood T cell repertoires in COVID-19 (dated by TCRdb to the early 2020s). The library was obtained by the immunoSEQ multiplex PCR assay. TCRdb mirrors the immuneACCESS table, restricted to in-frame sequences. Some clones are absent from its copies; in checked studies, under half trace to an unresolved V gene, and the reason for the others is unknown. Here the sample has approximately 120,000 clones; approximately 80% occur a single time. 7.9% of the sample is in the top ten clones. The sample taken for sequencing was peripheral blood. All receptors derive from a woman older than 75 with active or convalescent COVID-19.

The chain combines TRBV10-3 with TRBJ1-2; D gene ambiguous. This CDR3 comprises 13 residues. CDR1 ENHRY and CDR2 SYGVKD come from the germline V gene. V was trimmed by 0 bases and J by 8 bases, leaving 10 bases between them. This CDR3 is CAISESDKRGYTF. The CDR3 region has the DNA TGTGCCATCAGTGAGTCCGACAAAAGGGGCTACACCTTC.

The V gene is TRBV5-4, the J gene TRBJ2-3; D gene uncertain. This CDR3 contains 16 residues. The germline V gene has CDR1 SGHNT and CDR2 YYREEE (reference sequence). V lost 4 bases and J lost 2, with 17 bases in between. CDR3 in amino acids: CASSGGGRLPTDTQYF. CDR3 nucleotide sequence: TGTGCCAGCAGCGGCGGCGGCCGACTCCCCACAGATACGCAGTATTTT.

The chain is built from TRBV5-1 and TRBJ1-1; D might be TRBD1 (6 bases). Germline assignment: CDR1 SGHRS and CDR2 YFSETQ. The CDR3 sequence is 15 residues long. The V end was cut by 5 bases, the J end by 4 bases, with 18 bases between. The CDR3 sequence is CASSSQSGALTEAFF. CDR3 sequence (DNA): TGCGCCAGCAGTTCGCAGTCAGGGGCACTCACTGAAGCTTTCTTT.